The clone carrying this T cell receptor (beta chain) has only a few counts. Its antigen is still unknown. The data stem from a study of T cells in narcolepsy. Per germline, CDR1 MNHEY and CDR2 SVGAGI. V shed 8 bases, J shed 8 bases, and the junction held 10 bases outside the gene matches. The CDR3 spans 13 residues. Study-wide results and caveats: Healthy controls reportedly lacked the autoreactive clonotypes serially found in patients' blood. Some memory CD4+ repertoires had no autoreactive clone sequences.

TCRdb's table, derived via immunoSEQ multiplex PCR, lists solely in-frame clones and lacks some. The data hold approximately 38,000 clones, with around 90% observed a single time. Sequencing was done on a sample of CD45RA- memory CD4+ T cells from PBMCs. This TCR derives from a human donor with narcolepsy. The chain has TRBV6-5 and TRBJ1-2; 8 bases line up with TRBD1. Here the CDR3 DNA reads TGTGCCAGCCGGTTACAGGGGGATATAGGCTACACCTTC. This translates into CASRLQGDIGYTF.